In its sample, the clone carrying this T cell receptor beta chain was seen many times. What it recognizes is unknown. This sample is drawn from a study of T cells in Graves' hyperthyroidism and ophthalmopathy. Study-wide findings and caveats: A 13 V-J signature model discriminated ophthalmopathy versus stable hyperthyroidism. Within blood appeared most thyroid clonotypes that had expanded above 0.001.

Amplification yielded TCR beta CDR3 regions, with RNA transcripts as the source. With the HTBI primer set, the TCR CDR3 went through a first round of RT-PCR. TCRdb reanalysed the multiplex PCR reads using MiXCR and keeps one entry per CDR3 protein. The repertoire includes a few hundred thousand distinct CDR3 sequences, more than 15% of them detected once, and under 8% sits in the top ten. Across 18 months, stable Graves' hyperthyroidism was marked by no progression to ophthalmopathy. Uncontrolled infection, other autoimmune disease, pregnancy or lactation led to exclusion. This CDR3 is built from 13 residues. In germline, CDR1 is DFQATT, CDR2 SNEGSKA (reference sequence). The V and J ends lost 6 bases and 3 bases, in that order; junction bases with no gene match: 6.

The sample taken for sequencing was blood. This chain connects TRBV20-1 to TRBJ1-2, with 8 bases that match TRBD1. This TCR derives from a woman in her twenties or thirties with Graves' hyperthyroidism. The chain's CDR3 is CSATSDRDYGYTF. In DNA form, the CDR3 reads TGCAGTGCCACTTCGGACAGGGACTATGGCTACACCTTC.